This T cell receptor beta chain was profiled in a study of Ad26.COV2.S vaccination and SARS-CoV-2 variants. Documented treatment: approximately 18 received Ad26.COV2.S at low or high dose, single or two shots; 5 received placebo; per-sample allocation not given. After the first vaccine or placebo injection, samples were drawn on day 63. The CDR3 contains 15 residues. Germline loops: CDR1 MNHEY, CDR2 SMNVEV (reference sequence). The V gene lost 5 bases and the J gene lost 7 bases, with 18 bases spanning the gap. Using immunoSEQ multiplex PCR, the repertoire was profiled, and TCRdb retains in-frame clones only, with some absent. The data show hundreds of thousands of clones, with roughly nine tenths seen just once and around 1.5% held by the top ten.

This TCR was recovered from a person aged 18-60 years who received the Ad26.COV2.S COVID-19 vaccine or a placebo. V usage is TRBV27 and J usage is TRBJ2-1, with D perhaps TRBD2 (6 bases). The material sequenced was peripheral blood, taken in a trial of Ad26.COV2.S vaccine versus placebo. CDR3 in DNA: TGTGCCAGCAGTCCTCCGGGACTCCCCCTGAATGAGCAGTTCTTC. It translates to CASSPPGLPLNEQFF.